This T cell receptor beta chain was captured by sequencing in a study of control samples from healthy donors and cancer patients. This clone has a single count. Produced via immunoSEQ multiplex PCR; TCRdb's table is partial and in-frame only. The sample has 85,000 to 100,000 clones; more than 75% are singletons. V was clipped by 4 bases and J by 3 bases; unmatched bases: 9. CDR3 length: 16 residues. The germline V gene has CDR1 LNHDA and CDR2 SQIVND (reference sequence). The chain couples TRBV19 to TRBJ2-7; 10 nucleotides align to TRBD1. Sequences were obtained from blood. This clonotype originated in a man aged 55 to 70 in good health. The CDR3 nucleotides read TGTGCCAGTAGTAGACAAATGACAGGGGGCGGCTACGAGCAGTACTTC. This encodes CASSRQMTGGGYEQYF.